A selection of T cell receptor beta chains follows, all from one sample in a study of T cell responses to AZD1222 COVID-19 vaccine. Profiling relied on immunoSEQ multiplex PCR, and the TCRdb table lists in-frame clones only, not all of them. The sample holds about 140,000 clones, 91% seen once. The sample in question was peripheral blood, obtained 28 days after the second dose of the MenACWY control vaccine. The receptor source for this set is an adult who received the MenACWY meningococcal vaccine as a control. Both conserved end residues are part of each CDR3. A D gene is named only where the DNA matches it firmly. A row's size may be missing; if present it is once, few, many or a size class.

cdr3_length: 12; d_call: NA; v_call: TRBV29-1; j_call: TRBJ1-1; clone_size: NA; cdr3_aa: CSVAFRSTEAFF; cdr3_nt: TGCAGCGTTGCGTTCAGATCCACTGAAGCTTTCTTT
cdr3_length: 12; d_call: TRBD1; v_call: TRBV12-3/TRBV12-4; j_call: TRBJ1-2; clone_size: few; cdr3_aa: CASSRDRYGYTF; cdr3_nt: TGTGCCAGCAGTCGGGACAGATATGGCTACACCTTC
cdr3_length: 15; d_call: TRBD2; v_call: TRBV7-8; j_call: TRBJ2-7; clone_size: once; cdr3_aa: CASSRVGLAGGEQYF; cdr3_nt: TGTGCCAGCAGCCGGGTGGGACTAGCGGGGGGCGAGCAGTACTTC
cdr3_length: 14; d_call: TRBD1; v_call: TRBV19; j_call: TRBJ1-1; clone_size: NA; cdr3_aa: CASSVQGLDTEAFF; cdr3_nt: TGTGCCAGTAGTGTACAGGGGCTGGACACTGAAGCTTTCTTT
cdr3_length: 13; d_call: NA; v_call: TRBV5-1; j_call: TRBJ1-1; clone_size: NA; cdr3_aa: CASSLWQNTEAFF; cdr3_nt: TGCGCCAGCAGTTTATGGCAAAACACTGAAGCTTTCTTT
cdr3_length: 15; d_call: TRBD1; v_call: TRBV3-1/TRBV3-2; j_call: TRBJ2-7; clone_size: NA; cdr3_aa: CASSPQDRAHYEQYF; cdr3_nt: TGTGCCAGCAGCCCCCAGGACAGGGCCCACTACGAGCAGTACTTC
cdr3_length: 12; d_call: NA; v_call: TRBV12-3/TRBV12-4; j_call: TRBJ2-1; clone_size: NA; cdr3_aa: CASSRLDRYRFF; cdr3_nt: TGTGCCAGCAGTCGTCTAGACAGGTATCGGTTCTTC
cdr3_length: 12; d_call: NA; v_call: TRBV5-5; j_call: TRBJ1-6; clone_size: NA; cdr3_aa: CASSLATEPLHF; cdr3_nt: TGTGCCAGCAGCTTGGCCACCGAACCCCTCCACTTT
cdr3_length: 15; d_call: TRBD1; v_call: TRBV7-9; j_call: TRBJ1-1; clone_size: NA; cdr3_aa: CASSTTGGANTEAFF; cdr3_nt: TGTGCCAGCAGCACAACAGGGGGCGCGAACACTGAAGCTTTCTTT
cdr3_length: 12; d_call: NA; v_call: TRBV28; j_call: TRBJ2-2; clone_size: NA; cdr3_aa: CASSQGTGELFF; cdr3_nt: TGTGCCAGCAGTCAGGGCACCGGGGAGCTGTTTTTT
cdr3_length: 12; d_call: NA; v_call: TRBV6-2/TRBV6-3; j_call: TRBJ2-2; clone_size: NA; cdr3_aa: CASSLSAGELFF; cdr3_nt: TGTGCCAGCAGTTTGAGTGCCGGGGAGCTGTTTTTT
cdr3_length: 15; d_call: NA; v_call: TRBV27; j_call: TRBJ1-5; clone_size: NA; cdr3_aa: CASSARGIGNQPQHF; cdr3_nt: TGTGCCAGCAGTGCCAGGGGAATTGGCAATCAGCCCCAGCATTTT
cdr3_length: 12; d_call: NA; v_call: TRBV28; j_call: TRBJ2-2; clone_size: NA; cdr3_aa: CASSLRPGELFF; cdr3_nt: TGTGCCAGCAGTTTAAGGCCCGGGGAGCTGTTTTTT
cdr3_length: 15; d_call: TRBD1; v_call: TRBV7-3; j_call: TRBJ1-6; clone_size: NA; cdr3_aa: CASSPTGGYNSPLHF; cdr3_nt: TGTGCCAGCAGCCCCACAGGGGGCTATAATTCACCCCTCCACTTT
cdr3_length: 11; d_call: NA; v_call: TRBV29-1; j_call: TRBJ2-1; clone_size: NA; cdr3_aa: CSVRVFDEQFF; cdr3_nt: TGCAGCGTGAGGGTATTTGATGAGCAGTTCTTC
cdr3_length: 17; d_call: NA; v_call: TRBV5-1; j_call: TRBJ2-4; clone_size: NA; cdr3_aa: CASSPRGRGETKNIQYF; cdr3_nt: TGCGCCAGCAGCCCAAGGGGCAGGGGCGAAACAAAAAACATTCAGTACTTC
cdr3_length: 15; d_call: TRBD1; v_call: TRBV28; j_call: TRBJ2-7; clone_size: NA; cdr3_aa: CASSLSGQGAYEQYF; cdr3_nt: TGTGCCAGCAGTTTATCGGGACAGGGGGCTTACGAGCAGTACTTC
cdr3_length: 13; d_call: TRBD2; v_call: TRBV12-3/TRBV12-4; j_call: TRBJ2-3; clone_size: NA; cdr3_aa: CASSGRATDTQYF; cdr3_nt: TGTGCCAGCAGTGGGAGGGCCACAGATACGCAGTATTTT
cdr3_length: 16; d_call: NA; v_call: TRBV18; j_call: TRBJ2-7; clone_size: NA; cdr3_aa: CASSPLPRGPFNEQYF; cdr3_nt: TGTGCCAGCTCACCATTGCCCCGAGGGCCTTTCAACGAGCAGTACTTC
cdr3_length: 15; d_call: NA; v_call: TRBV19; j_call: TRBJ2-5; clone_size: NA; cdr3_aa: CASTAGVTSGETQYF; cdr3_nt: TGTGCCAGTACCGCCGGGGTGACTAGTGGTGAGACCCAGTACTTC
cdr3_length: 13; d_call: NA; v_call: TRBV6-1; j_call: TRBJ1-6; clone_size: NA; cdr3_aa: CASSETRDSPLHF; cdr3_nt: TGTGCCAGCAGTGAGACCAGGGATTCACCCCTCCACTTT
cdr3_length: 13; d_call: NA; v_call: TRBV6-5; j_call: TRBJ1-1; clone_size: NA; cdr3_aa: CASSSTRFTEAFF; cdr3_nt: TGTGCCAGCAGTAGCACACGGTTCACTGAAGCTTTCTTT
cdr3_length: 13; d_call: NA; v_call: TRBV28; j_call: TRBJ2-2; clone_size: few; cdr3_aa: CGSVDANTGELFF; cdr3_nt: TGCGGAAGTGTAGACGCTAACACCGGGGAGCTGTTTTTT
cdr3_length: 16; d_call: NA; v_call: TRBV7-9; j_call: TRBJ2-3; clone_size: NA; cdr3_aa: CASSPPLDRGTDTQYF; cdr3_nt: TGTGCCAGCAGCCCACCCCTAGACCGAGGCACAGATACGCAGTATTTT
cdr3_length: 13; d_call: NA; v_call: TRBV11-1; j_call: TRBJ2-7; clone_size: NA; cdr3_aa: CASSLGYDYEQYF; cdr3_nt: TGTGCCAGCAGTCTCGGTTACGACTACGAGCAGTACTTC
cdr3_length: 16; d_call: NA; v_call: TRBV3-1/TRBV3-2; j_call: TRBJ2-7; clone_size: NA; cdr3_aa: CASSQGNRVPSYEQYF; cdr3_nt: TGTGCCAGCAGCCAAGGAAACAGGGTACCCTCCTACGAGCAGTACTTC
cdr3_length: 15; d_call: TRBD1; v_call: TRBV5-1; j_call: TRBJ2-2; clone_size: NA; cdr3_aa: CASSLRDRDRRELFF; cdr3_nt: TGCGCCAGCAGCCTAAGAGACAGGGATCGGCGGGAGCTGTTTTTT
cdr3_length: 14; d_call: NA; v_call: TRBV18; j_call: TRBJ2-7; clone_size: NA; cdr3_aa: CASSPLPPVGEQYF; cdr3_nt: TGTGCCAGCTCACCTCTCCCCCCCGTCGGCGAGCAGTACTTC
cdr3_length: 15; d_call: TRBD2; v_call: TRBV2; j_call: TRBJ2-5; clone_size: once; cdr3_aa: CASSARTSFEETQYF; cdr3_nt: TGTGCCAGCAGTGCCCGGACTAGTTTCGAAGAGACCCAGTACTTC
cdr3_length: 17; d_call: TRBD1; v_call: TRBV27; j_call: TRBJ2-5; clone_size: NA; cdr3_aa: CASSLGWGTGNQETQYF; cdr3_nt: TGTGCCAGCAGTTTAGGGTGGGGGACAGGGAATCAAGAGACCCAGTACTTC
cdr3_length: 16; d_call: NA; v_call: TRBV5-1; j_call: TRBJ1-3; clone_size: NA; cdr3_aa: CASSLQGFSSGNTIYF; cdr3_nt: TGCGCCAGCAGCCTACAGGGCTTCAGCTCTGGAAACACCATATATTTT